Following are 5 T cell receptor beta chains from one sample sequenced in a study of blood T cells in healthy people across ages. A J-beta primer mix and a sample-barcoded 5' primer were used in a second PCR of about 6 to 12 cycles. TCRdb used MiXCR to reprocess the 5' RACE reads, holding one entry per CDR3 protein. This table has about 1.7 million distinct CDR3 sequences, roughly 27% appearing once. Source material: blood. Receptors were obtained from a woman under 40 in good health.

V usage is TRBV7-2 and J usage is TRBJ2-5; 9 positions match TRBD2. The CDR3 runs 15 residues. Germline values: CDR1 SGHTA, CDR2 FQGNSA. V lost 5 bases and J lost 4; bases outside the gene matches: 8. This CDR3 reads CASSLPASGTETQYF. Written as DNA, the CDR3 is TGTGCCAGCAGCCTTCCGGCTAGCGGGACAGAGACCCAGTACTTC.

The chain links TRBV15 to TRBJ1-4; D gene unclear. CDR1 and CDR2 (germline): LNHNV, YYDKDF (reference sequence). V was trimmed by 0 bases and J by 8 bases, leaving 7 bases between them. This CDR3 contains 13 residues. The CDR3 reads CATSRDLEEKLFF. The DNA for the CDR3 is TGTGCCACCAGCAGAGATTTGGAGGAAAAACTGTTTTTT.

The chain uses TRBV12-3 or TRBV12-4 and TRBJ1-5; no reliable D call. The CDR3 loop spans 13 amino acids. V was shortened by 10 bases and J by 1 base, with 11 bases between the two germline ends. CDR3 nucleotide sequence: TGTGCCACCCGAGGAGCCAGCAATCAGCCCCAGCATTTT. Amino acid sequence: CATRGASNQPQHF.

This clonotype was seen only a few times. V and J are TRBV20-1 and TRBJ1-2; D gene ambiguous. CDR1 and CDR2 (germline): DFQATT, SNEGSKA (reference sequence). The CDR3 has 12 residues. CDR3 residues: CSQLLSGHGYTF. The CDR3 DNA sequence: TGCAGCCAGCTGTTGTCGGGCCATGGCTACACCTTC.

To note about this clonotype: Its ends do not fully match the called genes, so a read error is possible. The chain joins TRBV7-6 to TRBJ2-1; the D is unclear. The germline V gene has CDR1 SGHVS and CDR2 FNYEAQ. CDR3 size: 13 residues. The CDR3 sequence is CACSLGSPNEQFF. The CDR3 DNA is TGTGCCTGCAGCTTAGGTAGTCCCAATGAGCAGTTCTTC. Combining the CDR3 with reference TRBV7-6 and TRBJ2-1 gives the whole variable domain GAGVSQSPRYKVTKRGQDVALRCDPISGHVSLYWYRQALGQGPEFLTYFNYEAQQDKSGLPNDRFSAERPEGSISTLTIQRTEQRDSAMYRCACSLGSPNEQFFGPGTRLTVL.